The T cell receptor beta chain under discussion was sequenced for a study of blood T cell repertoires in COVID-19. The V gene lost 5 bases and the J gene lost 3 bases, with 8 bases spanning the gap. This CDR3 is built from 12 residues. CDR1 and CDR2 (germline): SGHAT, FQNNGV. The method was immunoSEQ multiplex PCR; TCRdb's version includes in-frame clones alone and lacks a portion of them. The sample lists 120,000 or so clones, 88% occurring once. This receptor was taken from a woman of 80 years or more with acute or convalescent COVID-19. The chain employs TRBV11-2 and TRBJ2-7; D is possibly TRBD1 (6 bases). The sequenced material came from peripheral blood. This CDR3 reads CASSQDSYEQYF. The CDR3 DNA reads as TGTGCCAGCAGCCAGGACAGCTACGAGCAGTACTTC. Together with reference TRBV11-2 and TRBJ2-7, the CDR3 gives the full variable domain: EAGVAQSPRYKIIEKRQSVAFWCNPISGHATLYWYQQILGQGPKLLIQFQNNGVVDDSQLPKDRFSAERLKGVDSTLKIQPAKLEDSAVYLCASSQDSYEQYFGPGTRLTVT.